This T cell receptor beta chain was sequenced in a study of blood T cell repertoires in COVID-19. The table came from immunoSEQ multiplex PCR; TCRdb's copy has only in-frame clones and leaves some out. This sample carries about 380,000 clones, over 75% of them seen once, and the ten largest clones take 2.5% to 3.5%. The CDR3 sequence is 15 residues long. Trimming took off 3 bases at V and 4 bases at J, with 18 bases between the two ends. The germline V gene has CDR1 DFQATT and CDR2 SNEGSKA (reference sequence). Those enrolled, adults aged roughly 18 to 90 years, came from about two dozen US areas. Categorization into cohorts depended on clinical history that participants reported. Before being deemed recovered, Cohort 3 donors had two negative PCRs, clearance, or symptom resolution. In its sample, this clone was seen once.

This sequence was found in a woman aged 30 to 39 who had recovered from COVID-19. The sample consisted of PBMCs or T cells enriched from blood (not recorded which). The chain couples TRBV20-1 to TRBJ1-2; D is uncertain. Here the CDR3 reads CSASIFGREGYGYTF. The CDR3 nucleotides read TGCAGTGCTAGTATTTTCGGGCGCGAGGGCTATGGCTACACCTTC.